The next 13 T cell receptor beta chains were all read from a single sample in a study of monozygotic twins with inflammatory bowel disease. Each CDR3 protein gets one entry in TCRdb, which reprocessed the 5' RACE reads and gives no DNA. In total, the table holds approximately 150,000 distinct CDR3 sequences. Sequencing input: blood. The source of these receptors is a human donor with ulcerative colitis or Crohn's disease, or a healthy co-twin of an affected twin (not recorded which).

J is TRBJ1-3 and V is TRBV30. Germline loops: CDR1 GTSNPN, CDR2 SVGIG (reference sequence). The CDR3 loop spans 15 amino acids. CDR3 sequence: CAWSGIGRSGNIIYF.

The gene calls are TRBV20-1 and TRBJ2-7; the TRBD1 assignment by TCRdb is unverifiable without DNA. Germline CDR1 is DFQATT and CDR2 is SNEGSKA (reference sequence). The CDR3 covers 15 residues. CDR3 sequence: CSARDGRQGRYEQYF.

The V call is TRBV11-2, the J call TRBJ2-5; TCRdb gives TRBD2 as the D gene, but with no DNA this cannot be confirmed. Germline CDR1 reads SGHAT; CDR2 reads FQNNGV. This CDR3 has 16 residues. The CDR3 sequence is CASSSSSRGGTETQYF.

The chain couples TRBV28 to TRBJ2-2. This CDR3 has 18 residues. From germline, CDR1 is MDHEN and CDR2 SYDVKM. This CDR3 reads CASSLVSRQVGNTGELFF. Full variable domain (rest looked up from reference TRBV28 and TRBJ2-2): DVKVTQSSRYLVKRTGEKVFLECVQDMDHENMFWYRQDPGLGLRLIYFSYDVKMKEKGDIPEGYSVSREKKERFSLILESASTNQTSMYLCASSLVSRQVGNTGELFFGEGSRLTVL.

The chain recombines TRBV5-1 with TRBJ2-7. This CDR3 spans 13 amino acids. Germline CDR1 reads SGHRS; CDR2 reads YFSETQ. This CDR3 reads CASRAGSSYEQYF.

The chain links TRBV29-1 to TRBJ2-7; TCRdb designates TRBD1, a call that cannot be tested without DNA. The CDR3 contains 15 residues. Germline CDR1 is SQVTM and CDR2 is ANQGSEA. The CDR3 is CSVRGPGQGQYEQYF.

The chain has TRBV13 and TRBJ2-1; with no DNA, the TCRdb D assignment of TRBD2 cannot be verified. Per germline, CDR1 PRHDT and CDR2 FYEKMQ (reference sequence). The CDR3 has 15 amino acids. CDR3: CASSDGSGEYNEQFF.

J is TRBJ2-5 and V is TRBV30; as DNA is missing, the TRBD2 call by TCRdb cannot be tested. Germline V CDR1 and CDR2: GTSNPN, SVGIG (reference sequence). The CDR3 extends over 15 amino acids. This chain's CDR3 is CAWSVSGLAQETQYF.

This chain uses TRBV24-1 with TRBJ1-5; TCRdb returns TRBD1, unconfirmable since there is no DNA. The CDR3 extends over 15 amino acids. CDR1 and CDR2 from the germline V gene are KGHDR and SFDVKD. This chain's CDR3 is CATSDSGTINQPQHF.

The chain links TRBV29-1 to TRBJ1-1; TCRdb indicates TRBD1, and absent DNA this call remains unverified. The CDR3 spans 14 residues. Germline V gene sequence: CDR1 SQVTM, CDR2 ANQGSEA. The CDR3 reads CSARTGGTNTEAFF.

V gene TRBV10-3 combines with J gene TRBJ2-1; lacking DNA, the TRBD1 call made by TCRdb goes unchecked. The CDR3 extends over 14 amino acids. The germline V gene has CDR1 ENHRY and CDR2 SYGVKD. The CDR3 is CAISRWDRANEQFF.

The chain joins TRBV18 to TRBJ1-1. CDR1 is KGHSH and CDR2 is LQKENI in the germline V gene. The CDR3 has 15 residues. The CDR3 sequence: CASSPPVEWNTEAFF. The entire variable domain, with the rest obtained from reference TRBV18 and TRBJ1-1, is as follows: NAGVMQNPRHLVRRRGQEARLRCSPMKGHSHVYWYRQLPEEGLKFMVYLQKENIIDESGMPKERFSAEFPKEGPSILRIQQVVRGDSAAYFCASSPPVEWNTEAFFGQGTRLTVV.

This chain's CDR3 is CASSPPGTVETQYF. The chain links TRBV7-9 to TRBJ2-5; the TRBD1 assignment by TCRdb is unverifiable without DNA. Germline V lookup: CDR1 SEHNR, CDR2 FQNEAQ (reference sequence). The CDR3 is 14 amino acids.